The rows below give T cell receptor beta chains drawn from one sample of a study of read filtering for tumor transcriptome and immune sequencing. TCRdb independently ran MiXCR on the reads; one entry per CDR3 protein. This table has 43,000 or so distinct CDR3 sequences, 15% to 20% appearing once. The source material was a population of CD138-negative cells sorted from bone marrow. The source of these receptors is a donor aged 40 or older with multiple myeloma. CDR3s include the opening cysteine and the closing phenylalanine or tryptophan. The order of the fields is D gene, J gene, CDR3 length, V gene, clone size, CDR3 protein, CDR3 DNA. The D gene is left open where the match is weak. The size entry is marked missing in some rows and otherwise reads once, few, many or a size class.

D gene: .
J gene: TRBJ2-3
CDR3 length: 14
V gene: TRBV29-1
clone size: many
CDR3 protein: CSVVGGAGTDTQYF
CDR3 DNA: TGCAGCGTAGTAGGGGGTGCCGGCACAGATACGCAGTATTTT

D gene: TRBD2
J gene: TRBJ2-3
CDR3 length: 17
V gene: TRBV7-2
clone size: many
CDR3 protein: CASSPGLAGGRTDTQYF
CDR3 DNA: TGTGCCAGCAGCCCGGGACTAGCGGGAGGTAGGACAGATACGCAGTATTTT

D gene: .
J gene: TRBJ2-1
CDR3 length: 16
V gene: TRBV3-1
clone size: many
CDR3 protein: CASSQVSPSSYNEQFF
CDR3 DNA: TGTGCCAGCAGCCAAGTGTCACCTAGCTCCTACAATGAGCAGTTCTTC

D gene: TRBD1
J gene: TRBJ2-7
CDR3 length: 13
V gene: TRBV29-1
clone size: many
CDR3 protein: CSVSGTGSYEQYF
CDR3 DNA: TGCAGCGTATCCGGGACAGGATCCTACGAGCAGTACTTC

D gene: TRBD2
J gene: TRBJ2-5
CDR3 length: 16
V gene: TRBV15
clone size: .
CDR3 protein: CATSRDRGRAGETQYF
CDR3 DNA: TGTGCCACCAGCAGAGATCGCGGGAGGGCCGGTGAGACCCAGTACTTC

D gene: .
J gene: TRBJ2-5
CDR3 length: 14
V gene: TRBV29-1
clone size: few
CDR3 protein: CSVGLGTSQETQYF
CDR3 DNA: TGCAGCGTTGGCCTAGGGACTTCCCAAGAGACCCAGTACTTC

D gene: TRBD2
J gene: TRBJ2-1
CDR3 length: 17
V gene: TRBV6-2/TRBV6-3
clone size: many
CDR3 protein: CASSPTSGRLGYNEQFF
CDR3 DNA: TGTGCCAGCAGCCCTACTAGCGGGAGATTGGGTTACAATGAGCAGTTCTTC

D gene: TRBD2
J gene: TRBJ2-1
CDR3 length: 12
V gene: TRBV10-3
clone size: many
CDR3 protein: CAIGGGGNEQFF
CDR3 DNA: TGTGCCATCGGAGGCGGGGGCAATGAGCAGTTCTTC

D gene: TRBD2
J gene: TRBJ2-3
CDR3 length: 16
V gene: TRBV19
clone size: few
CDR3 protein: CASSIEAGAGTDTQYF
CDR3 DNA: TGTGCCAGTAGTATAGAAGCGGGAGCAGGCACAGACACGCAGTATTTT

D gene: .
J gene: TRBJ1-5
CDR3 length: 16
V gene: TRBV7-2
clone size: many
CDR3 protein: CASSLEVQWGNQPQHF
CDR3 DNA: TGTGCCAGCAGCTTAGAAGTCCAATGGGGCAATCAGCCCCAGCATTTT

D gene: .
J gene: TRBJ2-1
CDR3 length: 13
V gene: TRBV19
clone size: many
CDR3 protein: CASSSREGNEQFF
CDR3 DNA: TGTGCCAGTAGTAGCCGCGAGGGTAATGAGCAGTTCTTC

D gene: .
J gene: TRBJ2-7
CDR3 length: 13
V gene: TRBV28
clone size: many
CDR3 protein: CASVGGPAYEQYF
CDR3 DNA: TGTGCCAGCGTCGGGGGGCCAGCCTACGAGCAGTACTTC

D gene: TRBD1
J gene: TRBJ2-3
CDR3 length: 12
V gene: TRBV20-1
clone size: few
CDR3 protein: CSAPQGADTQYF
CDR3 DNA: TGCAGTGCCCCCCAGGGGGCAGATACGCAGTATTTT

D gene: .
J gene: TRBJ2-7
CDR3 length: 16
V gene: TRBV12-3/TRBV12-4
clone size: large
CDR3 protein: CASSFRSAEPSYEQYF
CDR3 DNA: TGTGCCAGCAGTTTTAGGTCGGCGGAGCCCTCCTACGAGCAGTACTTC

D gene: TRBD2
J gene: TRBJ2-3
CDR3 length: 16
V gene: TRBV29-1
clone size: many
CDR3 protein: CSVEMWWEGLTDTQYF
CDR3 DNA: TGCAGCGTTGAAATGTGGTGGGAGGGCCTCACAGATACGCAGTATTTT

D gene: TRBD1
J gene: TRBJ2-7
CDR3 length: 15
V gene: TRBV28
clone size: many
CDR3 protein: CASSVPGQGSYEQYF
CDR3 DNA: TGTGCCAGCAGTGTTCCGGGACAGGGATCCTACGAGCAGTACTTC

D gene: TRBD1
J gene: TRBJ1-5
CDR3 length: 14
V gene: TRBV10-3
clone size: many
CDR3 protein: CAISESTGSQPQHF
CDR3 DNA: TGTGCCATCAGTGAGTCGACAGGGAGCCAGCCCCAGCATTTT

D gene: TRBD1
J gene: TRBJ2-5
CDR3 length: 16
V gene: TRBV6-5
clone size: many
CDR3 protein: CASSTTGTGFRKTQYF
CDR3 DNA: TGTGCCAGCAGTACGACCGGGACAGGGTTCCGAAAGACCCAGTACTTC

D gene: .
J gene: TRBJ2-2
CDR3 length: 12
V gene: TRBV11-2
clone size: many
CDR3 protein: CASSLTMGELFF
CDR3 DNA: TGTGCCAGCAGCCTAACTATGGGGGAGCTGTTTTTT

D gene: TRBD2
J gene: TRBJ2-1
CDR3 length: 15
V gene: TRBV5-8
clone size: many
CDR3 protein: CASSLRLAVYNEQFF
CDR3 DNA: TGTGCCAGCAGCTTGCGCCTAGCGGTATACAATGAGCAGTTCTTC

D gene: .
J gene: TRBJ2-1
CDR3 length: 14
V gene: TRBV12-3/TRBV12-4
clone size: many
CDR3 protein: CASRRLASFNEQFF
CDR3 DNA: TGTGCCAGCAGGCGTCTAGCGAGTTTTAATGAGCAGTTCTTC

D gene: TRBD1
J gene: TRBJ2-7
CDR3 length: 14
V gene: TRBV28
clone size: many
CDR3 protein: CASSSLDRANEQYF
CDR3 DNA: TGTGCCAGCAGTTCTCTGGACAGGGCCAACGAGCAGTACTTC

D gene: .
J gene: TRBJ2-1
CDR3 length: 13
V gene: TRBV29-1
clone size: medium-sized
CDR3 protein: CSVDGRVYNEQFF
CDR3 DNA: TGCAGCGTTGACGGACGGGTCTACAATGAGCAGTTCTTC

D gene: .
J gene: TRBJ1-6
CDR3 length: 14
V gene: TRBV12-3/TRBV12-4
clone size: many
CDR3 protein: CASSFQGSNSPLHF
CDR3 DNA: TGTGCCAGCAGTTTTCAGGGTAGCAATTCACCCCTCCACTTT

D gene: .
J gene: TRBJ1-4
CDR3 length: 17
V gene: TRBV29-1
clone size: many
CDR3 protein: CSVGLGQGTSTNEKLFF
CDR3 DNA: TGCAGCGTGGGGTTGGGGCAGGGGACTTCAACTAATGAAAAACTGTTTTTT

D gene: .
J gene: TRBJ2-5
CDR3 length: 13
V gene: TRBV10-3
clone size: many
CDR3 protein: CAIRSGAGETQYF
CDR3 DNA: TGTGCCATCCGGTCAGGGGCAGGGGAGACCCAGTACTTC

D gene: .
J gene: TRBJ2-3
CDR3 length: 13
V gene: TRBV14
clone size: many
CDR3 protein: CASSQRSTDTQYF
CDR3 DNA: TGTGCCAGCAGCCAACGGAGCACAGATACGCAGTATTTT

D gene: .
J gene: TRBJ2-1
CDR3 length: 12
V gene: TRBV15
clone size: medium-sized
CDR3 protein: CATSRDGGEQFF
CDR3 DNA: TGTGCCACCAGCAGAGATGGGGGTGAGCAGTTCTTC

D gene: .
J gene: TRBJ2-7
CDR3 length: 13
V gene: TRBV28
clone size: many
CDR3 protein: CASQTGPPGEQYF
CDR3 DNA: TGTGCCAGCCAGACAGGCCCTCCCGGCGAGCAGTACTTC

D gene: .
J gene: TRBJ2-7
CDR3 length: 13
V gene: TRBV11-3
clone size: many
CDR3 protein: CASSLDEAYEQYF
CDR3 DNA: TGTGCCAGCAGCTTAGATGAAGCCTACGAGCAGTACTTC

D gene: .
J gene: TRBJ1-1
CDR3 length: 15
V gene: TRBV19
clone size: .
CDR3 protein: CASSIWAGMNTEAFF
CDR3 DNA: TGTGCCAGTAGTATATGGGCAGGGATGAACACTGAAGCTTTCTTT

D gene: .
J gene: TRBJ2-7
CDR3 length: 13
V gene: TRBV4-2
clone size: many
CDR3 protein: CASSQDRTYEQYF
CDR3 DNA: TGCGCCAGCAGTCAAGACAGGACCTACGAGCAGTACTTC

D gene: TRBD2
J gene: TRBJ2-7
CDR3 length: 19
V gene: TRBV4-1
clone size: .
CDR3 protein: CASSQDVAGSASGNYEQYF
CDR3 DNA: TGCGCCAGCAGCCAAGATGTGGCGGGTAGCGCTAGCGGGAACTACGAGCAGTACTTC

D gene: .
J gene: TRBJ2-5
CDR3 length: 15
V gene: TRBV29-1
clone size: many
CDR3 protein: CSAVRDGHPQETQYF
CDR3 DNA: TGCAGCGCGGTCCGGGACGGCCACCCCCAAGAGACCCAGTACTTC

D gene: TRBD2
J gene: TRBJ2-7
CDR3 length: 14
V gene: TRBV29-1
clone size: .
CDR3 protein: CSVCGLAGRDEQYF
CDR3 DNA: TGCAGCGTTTGCGGACTAGCGGGAAGGGACGAGCAGTACTTC

D gene: TRBD2
J gene: TRBJ2-1
CDR3 length: 17
V gene: TRBV19
clone size: many
CDR3 protein: CASSLADYRDYPLEQFF
CDR3 DNA: TGTGCCAGTAGCCTAGCAGATTACCGGGACTACCCTTTAGAGCAGTTCTTC

D gene: .
J gene: TRBJ2-1
CDR3 length: 16
V gene: TRBV25-1
clone size: few
CDR3 protein: CASSEIAKTRYNEQFF
CDR3 DNA: TGTGCCAGCAGTGAAATCGCCAAGACTAGGTACAATGAGCAGTTCTTC

D gene: .
J gene: TRBJ2-1
CDR3 length: 15
V gene: TRBV28
clone size: many
CDR3 protein: CASSTGASQGNEQFF
CDR3 DNA: TGTGCCAGCAGCACCGGGGCTAGCCAGGGGAATGAGCAGTTCTTC

D gene: TRBD1
J gene: TRBJ2-1
CDR3 length: 17
V gene: TRBV7-9
clone size: many
CDR3 protein: CASSQPRDRVSYNEQFF
CDR3 DNA: TGTGCCAGCAGTCAACCAAGGGACAGGGTATCCTACAATGAGCAGTTCTTC

D gene: .
J gene: TRBJ2-2
CDR3 length: 15
V gene: TRBV19
clone size: many
CDR3 protein: CASSIRTSNTGELFF
CDR3 DNA: TGTGCCAGTAGTATAAGGACTTCGAACACCGGGGAGCTGTTTTTT

D gene: .
J gene: TRBJ2-5
CDR3 length: 11
V gene: TRBV29-1
clone size: many
CDR3 protein: CSVEFLETQYF
CDR3 DNA: TGCAGCGTTGAATTCTTAGAGACCCAGTACTTC